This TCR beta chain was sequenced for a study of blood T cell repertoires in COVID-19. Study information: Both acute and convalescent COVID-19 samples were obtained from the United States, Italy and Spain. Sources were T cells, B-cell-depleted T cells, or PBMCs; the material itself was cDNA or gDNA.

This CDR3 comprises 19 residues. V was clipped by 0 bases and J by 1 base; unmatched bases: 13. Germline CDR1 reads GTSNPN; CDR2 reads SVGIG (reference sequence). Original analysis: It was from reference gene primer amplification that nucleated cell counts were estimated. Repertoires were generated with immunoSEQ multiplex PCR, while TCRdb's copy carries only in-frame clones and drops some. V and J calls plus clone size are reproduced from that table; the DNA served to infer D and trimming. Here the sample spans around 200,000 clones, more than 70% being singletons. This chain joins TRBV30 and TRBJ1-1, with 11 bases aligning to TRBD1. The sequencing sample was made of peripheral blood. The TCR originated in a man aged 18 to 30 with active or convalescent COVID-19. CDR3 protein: CAWSVHFLVGQGANTEAFF. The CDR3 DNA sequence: TGTGCCTGGAGTGTACATTTCTTAGTTGGACAGGGGGCGAACACTGAAGCTTTCTTT.